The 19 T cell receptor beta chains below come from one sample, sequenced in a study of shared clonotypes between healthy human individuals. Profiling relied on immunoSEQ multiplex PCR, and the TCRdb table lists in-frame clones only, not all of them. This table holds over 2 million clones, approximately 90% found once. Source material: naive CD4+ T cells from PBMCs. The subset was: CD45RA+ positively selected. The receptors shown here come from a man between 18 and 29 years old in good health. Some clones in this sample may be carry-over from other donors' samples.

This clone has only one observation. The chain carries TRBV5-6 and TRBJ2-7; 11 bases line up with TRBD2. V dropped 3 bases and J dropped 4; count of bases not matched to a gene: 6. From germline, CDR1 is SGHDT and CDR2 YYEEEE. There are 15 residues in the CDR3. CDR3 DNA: TGTGCCAGCAGCTCCCGTAGCGGGAGGGGGTACGAGCAGTACTTC. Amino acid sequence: CASSSRSGRGYEQYF.

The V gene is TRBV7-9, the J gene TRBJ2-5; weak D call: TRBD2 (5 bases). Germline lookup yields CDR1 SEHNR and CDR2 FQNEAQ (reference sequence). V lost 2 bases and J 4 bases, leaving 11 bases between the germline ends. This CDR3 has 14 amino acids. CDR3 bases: TGTGCCAGCAGCTTATCTCCGACTATAGAGACCCAGTACTTC. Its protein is CASSLSPTIETQYF.

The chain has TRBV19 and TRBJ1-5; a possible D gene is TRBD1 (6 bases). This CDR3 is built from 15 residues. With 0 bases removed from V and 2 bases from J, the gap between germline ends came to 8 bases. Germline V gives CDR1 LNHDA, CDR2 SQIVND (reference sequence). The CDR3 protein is CASSIEGGRNQPQHF. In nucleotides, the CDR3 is TGTGCCAGTAGTATAGAGGGGGGCCGCAATCAGCCCCAGCATTTT.

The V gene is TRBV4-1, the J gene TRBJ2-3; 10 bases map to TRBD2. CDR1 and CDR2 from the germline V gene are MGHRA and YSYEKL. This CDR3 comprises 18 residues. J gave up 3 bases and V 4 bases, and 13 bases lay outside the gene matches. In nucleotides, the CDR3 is TGCGCCAGCAGCCGCCAGATCGTCCTAGCGGGAGTTACAGATACGCAGTATTTT. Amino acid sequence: CASSRQIVLAGVTDTQYF.

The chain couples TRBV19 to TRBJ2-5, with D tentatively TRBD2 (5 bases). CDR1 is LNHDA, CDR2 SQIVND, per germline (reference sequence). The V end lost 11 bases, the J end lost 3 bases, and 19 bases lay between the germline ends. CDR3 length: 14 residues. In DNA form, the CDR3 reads TGTGCCGGAAAGGGTCCTAGCTCGAAAGAGACCCAGTACTTC. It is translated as CAGKGPSSKETQYF.

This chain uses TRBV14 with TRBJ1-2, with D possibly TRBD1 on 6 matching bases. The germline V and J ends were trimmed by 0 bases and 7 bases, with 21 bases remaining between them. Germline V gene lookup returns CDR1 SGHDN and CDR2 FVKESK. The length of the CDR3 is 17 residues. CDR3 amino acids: CASSQEEPRGRIGGYTF. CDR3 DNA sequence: TGTGCCAGCAGCCAAGAAGAGCCCCGGGGGCGTATTGGTGGCTACACCTTC.

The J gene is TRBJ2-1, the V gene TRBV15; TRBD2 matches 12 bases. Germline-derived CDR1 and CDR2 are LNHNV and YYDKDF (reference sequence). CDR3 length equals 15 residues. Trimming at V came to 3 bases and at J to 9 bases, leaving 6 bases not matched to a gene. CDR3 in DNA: TGTGCCACCAGCAGGGAACTAGCGGGAGGCGGTGAGCAGTTCTTC. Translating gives CATSRELAGGGEQFF. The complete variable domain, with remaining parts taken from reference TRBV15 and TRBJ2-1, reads DAMVIQNPRYQVTQFGKPVTLSCSQTLNHNVMYWYQQKSSQAPKLLFHYYDKDFNNEADTPDNFQSRRPNTSFCFLDIRSPGLGDTAMYLCATSRELAGGGEQFFGPGTRLTVL.

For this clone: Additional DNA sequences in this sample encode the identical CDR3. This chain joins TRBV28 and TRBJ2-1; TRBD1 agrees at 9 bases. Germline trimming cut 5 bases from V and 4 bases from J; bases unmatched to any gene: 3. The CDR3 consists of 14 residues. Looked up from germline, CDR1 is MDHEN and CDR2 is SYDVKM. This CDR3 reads CASSPGQGYNEQFF. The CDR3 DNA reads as TGTGCCAGCAGTCCCGGACAGGGGTACAATGAGCAGTTCTTC.

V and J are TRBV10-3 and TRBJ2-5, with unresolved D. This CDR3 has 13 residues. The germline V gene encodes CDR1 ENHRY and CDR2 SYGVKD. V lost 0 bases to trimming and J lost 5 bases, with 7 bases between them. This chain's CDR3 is CAISESPFETQYF. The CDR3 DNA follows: TGTGCCATCAGTGAGTCTCCCTTCGAGACCCAGTACTTC.

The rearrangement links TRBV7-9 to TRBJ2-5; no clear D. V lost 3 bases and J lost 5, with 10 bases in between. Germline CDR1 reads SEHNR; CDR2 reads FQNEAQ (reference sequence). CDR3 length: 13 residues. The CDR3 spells CASSFGGWETQYF. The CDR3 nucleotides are TGTGCCAGCAGCTTTGGCGGTTGGGAGACCCAGTACTTC.

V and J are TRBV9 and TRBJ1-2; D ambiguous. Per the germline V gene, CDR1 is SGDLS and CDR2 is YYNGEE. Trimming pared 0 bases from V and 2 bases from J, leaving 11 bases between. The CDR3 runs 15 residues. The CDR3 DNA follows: TGTGCCAGCAGCGTAGGAGCCAACCAGAACTATGGCTACACCTTC. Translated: CASSVGANQNYGYTF.

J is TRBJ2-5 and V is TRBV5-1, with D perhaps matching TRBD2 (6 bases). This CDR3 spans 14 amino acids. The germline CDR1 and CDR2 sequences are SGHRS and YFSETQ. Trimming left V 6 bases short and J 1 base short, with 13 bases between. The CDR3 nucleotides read TGCGCCAGCACTGTGCGGGGCCTCCAAGAGACCCAGTACTTC. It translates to CASTVRGLQETQYF.

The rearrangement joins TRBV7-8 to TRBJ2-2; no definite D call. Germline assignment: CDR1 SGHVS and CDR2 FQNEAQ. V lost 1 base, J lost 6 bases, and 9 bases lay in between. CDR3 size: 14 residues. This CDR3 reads CASSLGRVAGELFF. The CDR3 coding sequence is TGTGCCAGCAGCTTAGGACGGGTAGCCGGGGAGCTGTTTTTT.

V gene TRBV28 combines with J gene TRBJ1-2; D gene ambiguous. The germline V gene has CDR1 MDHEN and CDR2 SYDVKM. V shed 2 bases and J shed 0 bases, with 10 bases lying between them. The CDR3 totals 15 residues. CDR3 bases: TGTGCCAGCAGTTTAAGACTCACAGCTAACTATGGCTACACCTTC. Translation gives CASSLRLTANYGYTF.

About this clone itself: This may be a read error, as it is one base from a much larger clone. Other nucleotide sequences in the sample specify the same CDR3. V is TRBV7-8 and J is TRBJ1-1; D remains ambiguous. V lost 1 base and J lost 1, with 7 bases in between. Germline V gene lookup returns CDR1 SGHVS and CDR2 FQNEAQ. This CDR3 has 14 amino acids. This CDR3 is CASSLVRGNTEAFF. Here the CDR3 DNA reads TGTGCCAGCAGCTTAGTACGGGGGAACACTGAAGCTTTCTTT.

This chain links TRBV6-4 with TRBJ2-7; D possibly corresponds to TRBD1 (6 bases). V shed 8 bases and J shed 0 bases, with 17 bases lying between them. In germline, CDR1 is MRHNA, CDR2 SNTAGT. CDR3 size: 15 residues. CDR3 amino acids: CASGPRRQDSYEQYF. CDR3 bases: TGTGCCAGCGGCCCACGCCGACAGGACTCCTACGAGCAGTACTTC.

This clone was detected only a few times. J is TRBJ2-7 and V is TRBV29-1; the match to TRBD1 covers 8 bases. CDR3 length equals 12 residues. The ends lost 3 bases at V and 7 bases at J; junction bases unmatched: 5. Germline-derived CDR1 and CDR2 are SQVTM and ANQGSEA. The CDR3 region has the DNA TGCAGCGTTGAGCAGGGGGCGGGGGAGCAGTACTTC. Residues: CSVEQGAGEQYF.

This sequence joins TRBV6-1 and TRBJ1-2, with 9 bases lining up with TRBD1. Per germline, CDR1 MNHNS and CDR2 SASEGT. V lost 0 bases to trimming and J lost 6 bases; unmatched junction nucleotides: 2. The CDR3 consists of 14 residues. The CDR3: CASSEATGGDGYTF. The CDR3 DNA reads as TGTGCCAGCAGTGAAGCCACAGGGGGCGATGGCTACACCTTC.

CDR3 sequence reads: CASSTPGRGHQPQHF. For the CDR3, the DNA is TGTGCCAGTAGTACCCCCGGGAGGGGGCATCAGCCCCAGCATTTT. The chain combines TRBV19 with TRBJ1-5; TRBD1 matches at 7 bases. There are 15 residues in the CDR3. Germline lookup yields CDR1 LNHDA and CDR2 SQIVND (reference sequence). V lost 4 bases to trimming and J lost 5 bases; unmatched junction nucleotides: 8.